This T cell receptor (beta chain) appears in the sequencing data of a study of shared clonotypes between healthy human individuals. Germline V lookup: CDR1 SGHNT, CDR2 YYREEE (reference sequence). Deletions cut 0 bases from V and 4 bases from J, with 13 bases between. The CDR3 spans 15 residues. This clone was counted many times. Deep-level running was used for the assay. Sorted-subset replicate PCRs used about 200 ng DNA, about 30,000 T cell genomes. The method was immunoSEQ multiplex PCR; TCRdb's version includes in-frame clones alone and lacks a portion of them. The data show some 1.1 million clones, 77% seen once.

This receptor was obtained from a man between 18 and 29 years old in good health. Some clones in this sample may be carry-over from other donors' samples. The V call is TRBV5-4, the J call TRBJ1-1, with D possibly matching TRBD1 (5 bases). Input material: memory CD4+ T cells from PBMCs. This sample's subset: CD45RA-negative fraction. The CDR3 loop reads CASSLVKGSGTEAFF. The CDR3 DNA follows: TGTGCCAGCAGCTTGGTGAAGGGGTCGGGCACTGAAGCTTTCTTT. Using reference TRBV5-4 and TRBJ1-1 for the parts outside the CDR3, the full variable domain is ETGVTQSPTHLIKTRGQQVTLRCSSQSGHNTVSWYQQALGQGPQFIFQYYREEENGRGNFPPRFSGLQFPNYSSELNVNALELDDSALYLCASSLVKGSGTEAFFGQGTRLTVV.